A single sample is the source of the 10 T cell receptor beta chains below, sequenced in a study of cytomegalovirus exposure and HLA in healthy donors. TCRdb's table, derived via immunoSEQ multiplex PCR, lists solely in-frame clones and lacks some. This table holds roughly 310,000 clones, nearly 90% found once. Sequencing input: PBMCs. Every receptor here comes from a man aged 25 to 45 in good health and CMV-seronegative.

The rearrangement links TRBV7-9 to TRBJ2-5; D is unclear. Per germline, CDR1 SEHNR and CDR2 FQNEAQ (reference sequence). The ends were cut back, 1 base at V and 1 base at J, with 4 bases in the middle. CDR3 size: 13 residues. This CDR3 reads CASSLGPQETQYF. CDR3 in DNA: TGTGCCAGCAGCTTAGGGCCCCAAGAGACCCAGTACTTC.

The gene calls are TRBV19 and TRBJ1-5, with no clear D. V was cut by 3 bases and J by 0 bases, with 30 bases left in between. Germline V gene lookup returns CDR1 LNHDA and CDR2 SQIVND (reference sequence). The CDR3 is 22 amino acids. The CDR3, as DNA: TGTGCCAGTAGTATTCAACCCCTCAACCCTTTCTGGGCAGCAAGTAGCAATCAGCCCCAGCATTTT. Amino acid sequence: CASSIQPLNPFWAASSNQPQHF. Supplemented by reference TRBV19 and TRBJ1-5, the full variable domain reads DGGITQSPKYLFRKEGQNVTLSCEQNLNHDAMYWYRQDPGQGLRLIYYSQIVNDFQKGDIAEGYSVSREKKESFPLTVTSAQKNPTAFYLCASSIQPLNPFWAASSNQPQHFGDGTRLSIL.

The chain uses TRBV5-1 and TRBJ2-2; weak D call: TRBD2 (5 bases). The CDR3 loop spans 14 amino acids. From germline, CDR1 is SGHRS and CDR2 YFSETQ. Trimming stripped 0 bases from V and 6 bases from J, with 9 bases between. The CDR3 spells CASSLDTSAGELFF. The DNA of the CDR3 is TGCGCCAGCAGCTTGGATACTAGTGCCGGGGAGCTGTTTTTT.

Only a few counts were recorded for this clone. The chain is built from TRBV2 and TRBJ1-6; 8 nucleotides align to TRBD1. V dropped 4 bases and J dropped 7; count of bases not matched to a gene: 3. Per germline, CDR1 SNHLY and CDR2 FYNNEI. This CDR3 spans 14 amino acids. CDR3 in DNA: TGTGCCAGCAGTGTAAGGACAGGGAATTCACCCCTCCACTTT. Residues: CASSVRTGNSPLHF.

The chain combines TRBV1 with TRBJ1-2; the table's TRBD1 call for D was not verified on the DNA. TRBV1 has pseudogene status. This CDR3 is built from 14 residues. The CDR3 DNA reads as TGCACCAGCAGCCAAGGACGGACAGGGGGAGGCTACACCTTC. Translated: CTSSQGRTGGGYTF.

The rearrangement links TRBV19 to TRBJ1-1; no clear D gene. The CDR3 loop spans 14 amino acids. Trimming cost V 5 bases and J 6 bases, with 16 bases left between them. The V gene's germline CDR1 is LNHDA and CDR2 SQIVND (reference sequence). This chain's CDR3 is CASSLAGLPAEAFF. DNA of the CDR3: TGTGCCAGTAGTCTGGCAGGCCTTCCCGCTGAAGCTTTCTTT. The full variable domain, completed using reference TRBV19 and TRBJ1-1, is DGGITQSPKYLFRKEGQNVTLSCEQNLNHDAMYWYRQDPGQGLRLIYYSQIVNDFQKGDIAEGYSVSREKKESFPLTVTSAQKNPTAFYLCASSLAGLPAEAFFGQGTRLTVV.

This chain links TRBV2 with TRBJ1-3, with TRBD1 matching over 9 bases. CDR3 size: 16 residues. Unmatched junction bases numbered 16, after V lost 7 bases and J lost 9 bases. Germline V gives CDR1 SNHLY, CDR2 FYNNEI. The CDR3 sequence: CASTRDRDGPTSTIYF. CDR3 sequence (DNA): TGTGCCAGCACCAGGGACAGGGACGGCCCGACCAGCACCATATATTTT.

The chain's CDR3 is CASSRAGELFF. CDR3 in DNA: TGTGCCAGCAGTCGGGCCGGGGAGCTGTTTTTT. The rearrangement uses TRBV6-1 and TRBJ2-2; no reliable D call. The CDR3 length is 11 residues. Trimming cost V 5 bases and J 6 bases, with 4 bases left between them. Germline V lookup: CDR1 MNHNS, CDR2 SASEGT.

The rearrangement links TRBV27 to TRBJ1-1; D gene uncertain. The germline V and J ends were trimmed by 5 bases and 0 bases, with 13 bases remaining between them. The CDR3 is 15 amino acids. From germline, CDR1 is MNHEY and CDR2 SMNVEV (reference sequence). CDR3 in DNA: TGTGCCAGCAGTACCTCGGGGATAGTGAACACTGAAGCTTTCTTT. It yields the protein CASSTSGIVNTEAFF.

The CDR3 loop reads CASSRGGYEQYF. The CDR3 nucleotides are TGTGCCAGCTCCCGGGGGGGATACGAGCAGTACTTC. The V gene is TRBV2, the J gene TRBJ2-7; 8 nucleotides agree with TRBD2. The CDR3 consists of 12 residues. Per the germline V gene, CDR1 is SNHLY and CDR2 is FYNNEI. The V gene end was trimmed by 8 bases and the J gene end by 4 bases; junction bases not matched to a gene: 4.